Listed below are T cell receptor beta chains from one sample, sequenced in a study of shared clonotypes between healthy human individuals. Sequenced by immunoSEQ multiplex PCR; TCRdb stores in-frame clones only, minus some. The top ten hold approximately 25% of the sample, which has 750,000 to 1,000,000 clones, 90% to 95% seen once. The sequencing sample was made of naive CD8+ T cells sorted from blood. All receptors derive from a man aged 25 to 40 in good health. Both conserved end residues are part of each CDR3. Expanded clones get a size class; other rows say once, few or many, or leave the size out.

v_call	j_call	clone_size	cdr3_aa
TRBV7-9	TRBJ1-4	NA	CASSLAAEQMNEKLFF
TRBV7-9	TRBJ2-7	NA	CASSFSSTAAEQYF
TRBV9	TRBJ1-4	NA	CASSVGGRGKLFF
TRBV6-1	TRBJ2-4	NA	CASSGGQSAKNIQYF
TRBV27	TRBJ1-1	NA	CASGAGVAFF
TRBV6-6	TRBJ2-1	NA	CASGRLAGAVEQFF
TRBV13	TRBJ1-1	NA	CASSNQRAEAFF
TRBV7-9	TRBJ2-7	NA	CASSAGQGYNYEQYF
TRBV27	TRBJ2-1	NA	CASSRDPRYNEQFF
TRBV28	TRBJ2-2	NA	CASSLFTGNTGELFF
TRBV6-6	TRBJ1-2	NA	CASSYLSVNYGYTF
TRBV27	TRBJ2-1	NA	CASSVGVGTGYNEQFF
TRBV9	TRBJ2-1	NA	CASSVAGAGGDNEQFF
TRBV2	TRBJ2-7	NA	CASSKTGPDERYF
TRBV6-1	TRBJ2-2	NA	CASSELSASGKYTNTGELFF
TRBV7-9	TRBJ1-2	NA	CASSLVQREVYGYTF
TRBV7-8	TRBJ2-3	NA	CASSLSSDTQYF
TRBV5-4	TRBJ1-3	NA	CASSLSSTGGGGNTIYF
TRBV7-6	TRBJ2-7	once	CASSRQGSYEQYF
TRBV5-4	TRBJ1-2	NA	CASSLGRQGEFYGYTF
TRBV5-1	TRBJ1-1	NA	CASSLVGTGLNTEAFF
TRBV9	TRBJ1-5	NA	CASRRDQPQHF
TRBV4-3	TRBJ2-7	NA	CASSQEARTYEQYF
TRBV9	TRBJ2-7	NA	CASSAGQAYEQYF
TRBV27	TRBJ2-3	NA	CASMGADTQYF
TRBV27	TRBJ2-1	once	CATLAGNEQFF
TRBV6-1	TRBJ2-3	NA	CASPDREGTDTQYF
TRBV29-1	TRBJ2-7	NA	CSAYTETYEQYF
TRBV27	TRBJ2-7	NA	CASSPTGGTSYEQYF
TRBV7-3	TRBJ2-1	once	CASSLWSLDRRNEQFF
TRBV27	TRBJ2-1	NA	CASSKGHNEQFF
TRBV19	TRBJ2-7	NA	CASSPGTSGTLEQYF
TRBV7-2	TRBJ2-6	NA	CASSLGGSGANVLTF
TRBV28	TRBJ1-1	NA	CASSPSQVTEAFF
TRBV11-2	TRBJ2-7	NA	CASSPEISATYEQYF
TRBV12-5	TRBJ1-2	once	CASGKGHSYGYTF
TRBV15	TRBJ1-2	NA	CATSRVGDGYGYTF
TRBV2	TRBJ2-1	NA	CASSEIGGEAHEQFF
TRBV28	TRBJ2-2	NA	CASSFRDTTGELFF
TRBV7-9	TRBJ2-5	few	CASSEEPKTTQYF
TRBV13	TRBJ2-1	NA	CASSGQGLAGDSYNEQFF